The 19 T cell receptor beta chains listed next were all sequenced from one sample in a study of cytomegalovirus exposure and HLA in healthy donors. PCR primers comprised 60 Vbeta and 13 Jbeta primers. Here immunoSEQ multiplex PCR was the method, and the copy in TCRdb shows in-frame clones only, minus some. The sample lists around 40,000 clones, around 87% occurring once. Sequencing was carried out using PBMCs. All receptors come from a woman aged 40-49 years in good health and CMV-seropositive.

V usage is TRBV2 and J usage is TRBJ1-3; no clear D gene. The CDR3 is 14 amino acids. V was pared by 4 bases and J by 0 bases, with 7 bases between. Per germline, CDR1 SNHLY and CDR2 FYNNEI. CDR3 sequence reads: CASSAESSGNTIYF. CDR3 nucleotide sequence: TGTGCCAGCAGTGCGGAGTCCTCTGGAAACACCATATATTTT.

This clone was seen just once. The CDR3 loop reads CASSAEGSTSAKNIQYF. The DNA for the CDR3 is TGTGCCAGCAGCGCAGAGGGCTCTACTAGCGCCAAAAACATTCAGTACTTC. This sequence joins TRBV11-3 and TRBJ2-4, with D perhaps TRBD2 (6 bases). Germline lookup yields CDR1 SGHNT and CDR2 YENEEA. V was pared by 5 bases and J by 1 base, with 18 bases between. This CDR3 comprises 17 residues.

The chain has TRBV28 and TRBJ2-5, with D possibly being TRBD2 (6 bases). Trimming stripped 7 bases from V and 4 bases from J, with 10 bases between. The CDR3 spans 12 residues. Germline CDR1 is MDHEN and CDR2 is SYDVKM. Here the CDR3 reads CASMGGGETQYF. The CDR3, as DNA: TGTGCCAGCATGGGGGGTGGAGAGACCCAGTACTTC.

In nucleotides, the CDR3 is TGTGCCAGCAGCCAAGATCTAGGCGGGAGTTTATACTTC. It codes for CASSQDLGGSLYF. This chain joins TRBV4-2 and TRBJ2-7; TRBD2 matches at 7 bases. Germline lookup yields CDR1 LGHNA and CDR2 YNFKEQ. Unmatched junction bases numbered 9, after V lost 0 bases and J lost 13 bases. The CDR3 runs to 13 residues.

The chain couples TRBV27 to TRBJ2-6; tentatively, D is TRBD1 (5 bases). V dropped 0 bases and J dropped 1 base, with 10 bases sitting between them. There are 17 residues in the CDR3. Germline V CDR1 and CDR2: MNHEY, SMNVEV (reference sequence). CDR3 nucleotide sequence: TGTGCCAGCAGTTTATCGACAGATTGGTCTGGGGCCAACGTCCTGACTTTC. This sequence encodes CASSLSTDWSGANVLTF.

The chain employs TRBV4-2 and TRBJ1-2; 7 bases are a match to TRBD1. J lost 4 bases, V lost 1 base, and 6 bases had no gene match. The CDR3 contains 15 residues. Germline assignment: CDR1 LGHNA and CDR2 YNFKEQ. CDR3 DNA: TGTGCCAGCAGCCAAGCCGGACAGGTTGGCTATGGCTACACCTTC. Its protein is CASSQAGQVGYGYTF.

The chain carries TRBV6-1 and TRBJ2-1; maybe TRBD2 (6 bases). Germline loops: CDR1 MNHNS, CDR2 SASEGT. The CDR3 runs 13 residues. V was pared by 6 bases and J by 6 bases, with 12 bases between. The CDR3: CASRGGTRNEQFF. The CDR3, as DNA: TGTGCCAGCAGGGGGGGTACCCGCAATGAGCAGTTCTTC.

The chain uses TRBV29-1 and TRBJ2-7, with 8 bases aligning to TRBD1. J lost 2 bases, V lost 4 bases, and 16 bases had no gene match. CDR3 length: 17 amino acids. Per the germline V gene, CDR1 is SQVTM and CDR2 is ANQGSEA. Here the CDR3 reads CSVGGFLTRTGTYEQYF. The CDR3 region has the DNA TGCAGCGTTGGGGGGTTCTTAACTAGGACAGGGACCTACGAGCAGTACTTC.

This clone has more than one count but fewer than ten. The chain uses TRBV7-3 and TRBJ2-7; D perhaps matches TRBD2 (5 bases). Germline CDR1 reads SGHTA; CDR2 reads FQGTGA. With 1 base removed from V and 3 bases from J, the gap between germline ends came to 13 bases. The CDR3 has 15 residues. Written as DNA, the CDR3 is TGTGCCAGCAGCTTAAGTCCGGGGAGCATCTACGAGCAGTACTTC. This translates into CASSLSPGSIYEQYF.

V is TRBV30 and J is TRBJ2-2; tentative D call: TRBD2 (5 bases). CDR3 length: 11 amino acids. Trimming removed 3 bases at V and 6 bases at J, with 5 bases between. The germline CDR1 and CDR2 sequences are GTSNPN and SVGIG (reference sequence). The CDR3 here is CAWSGAGELFF. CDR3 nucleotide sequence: TGTGCCTGGAGCGGGGCCGGGGAGCTGTTTTTT.

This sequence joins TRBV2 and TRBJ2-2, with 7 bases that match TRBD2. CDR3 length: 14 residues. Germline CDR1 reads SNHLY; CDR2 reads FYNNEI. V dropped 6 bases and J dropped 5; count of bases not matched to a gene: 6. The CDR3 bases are TGTGCCAGCAGCCCCGGGACTACGACCGGGGAGCTGTTTTTT. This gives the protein CASSPGTTTGELFF.

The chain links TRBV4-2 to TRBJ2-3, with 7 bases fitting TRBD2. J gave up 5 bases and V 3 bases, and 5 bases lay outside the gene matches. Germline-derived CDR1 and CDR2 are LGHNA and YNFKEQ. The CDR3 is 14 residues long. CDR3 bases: TGTGCCAGCAGCCAGTCTAGCGGCCGAGATACGCAGTATTTT. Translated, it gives CASSQSSGRDTQYF.

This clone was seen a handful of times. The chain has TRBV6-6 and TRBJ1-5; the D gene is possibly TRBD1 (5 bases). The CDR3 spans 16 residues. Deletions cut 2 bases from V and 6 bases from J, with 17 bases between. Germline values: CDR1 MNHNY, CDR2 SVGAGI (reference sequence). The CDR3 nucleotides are TGTGCCAGCAGTTACCCGGCAGGGCGAGGTACTCAGCCCCAGCATTTT. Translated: CASSYPAGRGTQPQHF.

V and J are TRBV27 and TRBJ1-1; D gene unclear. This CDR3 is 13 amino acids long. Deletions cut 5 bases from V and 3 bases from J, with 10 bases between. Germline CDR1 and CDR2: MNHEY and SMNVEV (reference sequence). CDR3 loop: CASSKNRDTEAFF. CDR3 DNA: TGTGCCAGCAGTAAGAACCGGGACACTGAAGCTTTCTTT.

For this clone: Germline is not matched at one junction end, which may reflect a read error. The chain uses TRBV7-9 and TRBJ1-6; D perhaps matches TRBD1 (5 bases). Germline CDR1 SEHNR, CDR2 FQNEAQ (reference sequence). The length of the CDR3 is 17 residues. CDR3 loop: CSSSPAGGPLRVSPLHF. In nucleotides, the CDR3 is TGTTCCAGCAGTCCCGCCGGGGGACCGTTGAGGGTTTCACCCCTCCACTTT.

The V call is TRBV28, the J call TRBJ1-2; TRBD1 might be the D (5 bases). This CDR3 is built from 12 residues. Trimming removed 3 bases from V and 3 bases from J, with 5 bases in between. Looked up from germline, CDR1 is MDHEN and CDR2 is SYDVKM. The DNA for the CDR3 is TGTGCCAGCAGTTTGACAGACTATGGCTACACCTTC. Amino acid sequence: CASSLTDYGYTF.

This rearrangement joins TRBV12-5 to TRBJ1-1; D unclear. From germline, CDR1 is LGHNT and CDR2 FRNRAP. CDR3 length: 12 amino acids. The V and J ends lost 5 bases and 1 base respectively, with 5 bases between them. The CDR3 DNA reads TGTGCTAGTGGTAGAGGGAACACTGAAGCTTTCTTT. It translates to CASGRGNTEAFF.

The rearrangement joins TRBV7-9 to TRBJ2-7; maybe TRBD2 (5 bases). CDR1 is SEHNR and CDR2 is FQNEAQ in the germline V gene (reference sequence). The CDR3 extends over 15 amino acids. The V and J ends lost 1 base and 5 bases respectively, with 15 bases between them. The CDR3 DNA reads TGTGCCAGCAGCTTAGGACAAAAGCTGCGGGACGAGCAGTACTTC. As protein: CASSLGQKLRDEQYF.

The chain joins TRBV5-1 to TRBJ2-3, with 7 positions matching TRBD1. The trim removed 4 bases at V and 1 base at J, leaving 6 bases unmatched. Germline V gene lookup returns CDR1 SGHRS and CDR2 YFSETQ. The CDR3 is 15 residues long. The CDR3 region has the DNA TGCGCCAGCAGCCCCAGGGGGATGGGCACAGATACGCAGTATTTT. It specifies CASSPRGMGTDTQYF.